Presented here are 27 T cell receptor beta chains from one specimen sequenced in a study of blood T cell repertoires in COVID-19. Measured with immunoSEQ multiplex PCR; TCRdb has only the in-frame clones, and not every one. The sample carries some 85,000 clones, 70% to 80% recorded once. Material: peripheral blood. The receptors shown here come from a human donor in a cohort sampled during active COVID-19.

The rearrangement links TRBV6-5 to TRBJ2-7, with 10 bases matching TRBD1. Germline CDR1 MNHEY, CDR2 SVGAGI. The ends lost 5 bases at V and 6 bases at J; junction bases unmatched: 10. This CDR3 spans 15 amino acids. The CDR3 protein is CASSRRDRGEGEQYF. In DNA, the CDR3 is TGTGCCAGCAGTCGCCGGGACAGGGGAGAGGGCGAGCAGTACTTC.

The CDR3 loop is CASSPQGITYEQYF. Written as DNA, the CDR3 is TGTGCCAGCTCACCGCAGGGGATAACCTACGAGCAGTACTTC. The genes are TRBV18 and TRBJ2-7, with D possibly TRBD1 on 6 matching bases. CDR1 KGHSH and CDR2 LQKENI come from the germline V gene. V lost 3 bases and J lost 2, with 11 bases in between. The CDR3 loop spans 14 amino acids.

This sequence joins TRBV7-3 and TRBJ2-5; 7 bases fit TRBD1. The trim removed 1 base at V and 3 bases at J, leaving 8 bases unmatched. The CDR3 spans 16 residues. Germline CDR1 is SGHTA and CDR2 is FQGTGA. The CDR3 nucleotides read TGTGCCAGCAGCTTAAGTGGCAGGGGGTTGAAAGAGACCCAGTACTTC. This translates into CASSLSGRGLKETQYF.

The chain links TRBV6-2 or TRBV6-3 to TRBJ2-3; the D gene is possibly TRBD2 (5 bases). V was clipped by 2 bases and J by 0 bases, with 12 bases between them. This CDR3 comprises 16 residues. Germline V gene data show CDR1 as MNHEY and CDR2 as SVGEGT. CDR3: CASSYGGRPSTDTQYF. DNA of the CDR3: TGTGCCAGCAGTTACGGCGGGCGACCAAGCACAGATACGCAGTATTTT.

CDR3 coding DNA: TGTGCCAGCAGGACCCCCGGGGGGCAGAGTGGCTACACCTTC. This sequence encodes CASRTPGGQSGYTF. The chain links TRBV7-2 to TRBJ1-2, with D perhaps matching TRBD1 (6 bases). The germline V gene has CDR1 SGHTA and CDR2 FQGNSA. V was trimmed by 6 bases and J by 7 bases, leaving 18 bases between them. This CDR3 has 14 amino acids.

The V gene is TRBV28, the J gene TRBJ1-2; D is ambiguous. CDR1 and CDR2 from the germline V gene are MDHEN and SYDVKM. The CDR3 has 13 residues. Deletions cut 4 bases from V and 4 bases from J, with 10 bases between. The CDR3 DNA follows: TGTGCCAGCAGTTCCCGACACGCCTATGGCTACACCTTC. It encodes CASSSRHAYGYTF.

The V and J genes are TRBV5-5 and TRBJ2-5, with 7 positions matching TRBD2. Germline V gene data show CDR1 as SGHKS and CDR2 as YYEKEE (reference sequence). Trimming took 4 bases from V and 3 from J; bases not matched to a gene: 15. CDR3 size: 17 residues. In nucleotides, the CDR3 is TGTGCCAGCAGCCTATCTTCCGTCAGCGGGGCAAAAGAGACCCAGTACTTC. The encoded protein is CASSLSSVSGAKETQYF.

This rearrangement joins TRBV4-3 to TRBJ2-4, with 9 bases identical to TRBD1. This CDR3 contains 19 residues. CDR1 is LGHNA and CDR2 is YSLEER in the germline V gene. The V segment lost 0 bases and the J segment 4 bases; nucleotides outside the gene matches: 13. The DNA of the CDR3 is TGCGCCAGCAGCCAAGAACCCCGGGGACAGGGAAGATCTAAAAACATTCAGTACTTC. The encoded protein is CASSQEPRGQGRSKNIQYF.

V is TRBV19 and J is TRBJ2-2, with a weak D call TRBD1 (6 bases). The CDR3 contains 16 residues. The germline V gene encodes CDR1 LNHDA and CDR2 SQIVND (reference sequence). Trimming stripped 5 bases from V and 1 base from J, with 14 bases between. The CDR3 loop is CASSAQGRVNTGELFF. The CDR3 coding sequence is TGTGCCAGTAGTGCCCAGGGGCGAGTGAACACCGGGGAGCTGTTTTTT.

The V gene is TRBV4-3, the J gene TRBJ2-3; 11 bases align to TRBD2. The CDR3 loop spans 19 amino acids. V lost 0 bases to trimming and J lost 2 bases; unmatched junction nucleotides: 10. Germline V CDR1 and CDR2: LGHNA, YSLEER. The DNA for the CDR3 is TGCGCCAGCAGCCAAGAGGGGTTACTAGCGGGAGCCCTCACAGATACGCAGTATTTT. Translated: CASSQEGLLAGALTDTQYF.

The table lists this clone with a few counts. The chain uses TRBV6-2 or TRBV6-3 and TRBJ1-5; D may be TRBD1 (5 bases). Trimming left V 6 bases short and J 7 bases short, with 16 bases between. The length of the CDR3 is 14 residues. Germline lookup yields CDR1 MNHEY and CDR2 SVGEGT. The CDR3 region is CASSYGRRGQPQHF. In DNA, the CDR3 is TGTGCCAGCAGCTATGGACGTAGGGGACAGCCCCAGCATTTT.

The chain recombines TRBV7-2 with TRBJ2-1; TRBD2 matches 8 bases. Trimming took 1 base from V and 4 from J; bases not matched to a gene: 12. Germline loops: CDR1 SGHTA, CDR2 FQGNSA. This CDR3 is built from 18 residues. The CDR3: CASSLGGAGTRRYNEQFF. The CDR3 DNA is TGTGCCAGCAGCTTAGGAGGAGCCGGGACTAGGAGGTACAATGAGCAGTTCTTC.

This clone was seen only a few times. The chain uses TRBV6-5 and TRBJ2-7; D not resolved. The CDR3 totals 10 residues. Germline-derived CDR1 and CDR2 are MNHEY and SVGAGI. V dropped 6 bases and J dropped 4 bases, with 4 bases sitting between them. CDR3: CASSVYEQYF. CDR3 nucleotide sequence: TGTGCCAGCAGCGTATACGAGCAGTACTTC.

This clone showed up just a few times. The chain joins TRBV12-2 to TRBJ2-2; the table assigns TRBD2, which was not confirmed against the DNA. TRBV12-2 is reported as a pseudogene. The CDR3 is 13 amino acids. CDR3 DNA: TGTGCAAGTCGCTTCCGGGGGGCCGGGGAGCTGTTTTTT. It yields the protein CASRFRGAGELFF.

This chain connects TRBV20-1 to TRBJ2-3, with 7 positions matching TRBD2. This CDR3 is built from 14 residues. The germline CDR1 and CDR2 sequences are DFQATT and SNEGSKA (reference sequence). Losses at the gene ends were 3 bases for V and 0 bases for J; bases not matched to a gene: 3. Here the CDR3 DNA reads TGCAGTGCTAGTATTAGCGGGAGCACAGATACGCAGTATTTT. Residues: CSASISGSTDTQYF.

V is TRBV6-4 and J is TRBJ2-3, with D perhaps TRBD2 (5 bases). Germline values: CDR1 MRHNA, CDR2 SNTAGT. Trimming shortened V by 6 bases and J by 3 bases, and 13 bases separated the two germline ends. CDR3 length: 14 residues. CDR3 amino acids: CASRMDLGTDTQYF. The CDR3 nucleotides read TGTGCCAGCAGGATGGACTTAGGAACAGATACGCAGTATTTT.

The chain recombines TRBV28 with TRBJ1-1; 10 bases are a match to TRBD1. The CDR3 contains 18 residues. V shed 5 bases, J shed 1 base, and the junction held 13 bases outside the gene matches. In germline, CDR1 is MDHEN, CDR2 SYDVKM. CDR3 in DNA: TGTGCCAGCAGTCACCCCCCGGGACAGGGGTTGGGGAACACTGAAGCTTTCTTT. This gives the protein CASSHPPGQGLGNTEAFF.

The J gene is TRBJ1-2, the V gene TRBV20-1; unclear D gene. CDR1 is DFQATT, CDR2 SNEGSKA, per germline (reference sequence). There are 12 residues in the CDR3. V was shortened by 3 bases and J by 8 bases, with 13 bases between the two germline ends. The CDR3, as DNA: TGCAGTGCTAGTACAGAGTCTTGGGGCTACACCTTC. Protein product: CSASTESWGYTF.

The chain couples TRBV12-3 or TRBV12-4 to TRBJ1-2; D gene ambiguous. CDR3 size: 11 residues. The V and J ends lost 4 bases and 2 bases respectively, with 2 bases between them. The CDR3 DNA is TGTGCCAGCAGTTCAAACTATGGCTACACCTTC. It yields the protein CASSSNYGYTF.

V and J are TRBV7-2 and TRBJ2-2; 10 nucleotides line up with TRBD2. This CDR3 contains 15 residues. From germline, CDR1 is SGHTA and CDR2 FQGNSA. The J segment lost 1 base and the V segment lost 5 bases, leaving 1 base of the junction unmatched. In nucleotides, the CDR3 is TGTGCCAGCAGCCGGACTAGCGGGAACACCGGGGAGCTGTTTTTT. This gives the protein CASSRTSGNTGELFF.

The chain has TRBV5-8 and TRBJ1-6; 9 nucleotides align to TRBD1. V was pared by 0 bases and J by 10 bases, with 5 bases of the junction left unmatched. From germline, CDR1 is SGHTS and CDR2 YDEGEE. CDR3 length equals 15 residues. CDR3 bases: TGTGCCAGCAGCTTGGGCGGACAGGGGCAATCACCCCTCCACTTT. Translation gives CASSLGGQGQSPLHF.

The chain carries TRBV2 and TRBJ2-1; 15 bases fit TRBD2. V gave up 7 bases and J gave up 7 bases; unmatched junction bases: 11. The CDR3 has 17 amino acids. Per the germline V gene, CDR1 is SNHLY and CDR2 is FYNNEI. The CDR3 region has the DNA TGTGCCAGCACCCAACAAGGACTAGCGGGAGGGAAGAATGAGCAGTTCTTC. Protein sequence: CASTQQGLAGGKNEQFF.

The rearrangement uses TRBV3-1 (or the pseudogene TRBV3-2) and TRBJ1-1; D perhaps matches TRBD1 (5 bases). Germline V lookup: CDR1 LGHDT, CDR2 YNNKEL (reference sequence). The CDR3 runs 14 residues. V lost 0 bases, J lost 10 bases, and 15 bases lay in between. Here the CDR3 DNA reads TGTGCCAGCAGCCAAGACCCCAGGGTTTCCCCAGCTTTCTTT. This encodes CASSQDPRVSPAFF.

This clone showed up just a few times. J is TRBJ2-7 and V is TRBV4-1; weak D call: TRBD2 (7 bases). In germline, CDR1 is MGHRA, CDR2 YSYEKL. CDR3 size: 14 residues. Deletions cut 3 bases from V and 6 bases from J, with 15 bases between. For the CDR3, the DNA is TGCGCCAGCAGCCAGGAAGGGGGGGCGGTCGAGCAGTACTTC. This encodes CASSQEGGAVEQYF.

The chain recombines TRBV29-1 with TRBJ2-7, with a weak D call TRBD1 (5 bases). There are 16 residues in the CDR3. Trimming left V 0 bases short and J 2 bases short, with 17 bases between. Germline V gene sequence: CDR1 SQVTM, CDR2 ANQGSEA. CDR3 in DNA: TGCAGCGTTGAAGAGTCGGGCAGGGCTGGTCCCTACGAGCAGTACTTC. Translating gives CSVEESGRAGPYEQYF.

The V gene is TRBV7-3, the J gene TRBJ1-1; 10 bases align to TRBD1. This CDR3 contains 13 residues. The germline V gene encodes CDR1 SGHTA and CDR2 FQGTGA. The V and J ends lost 5 bases and 5 bases, in that order; junction bases with no gene match: 2. This CDR3 reads CASSRDRGTEAFF. The CDR3 DNA reads as TGTGCCAGCAGCCGGGACAGGGGAACTGAAGCTTTCTTT.

The genes are TRBV6-6 and TRBJ1-3; no clear D gene. V dropped 2 bases and J dropped 3 bases, with 5 bases sitting between them. The CDR3 totals 13 residues. Germline lookup yields CDR1 MNHNY and CDR2 SVGAGI (reference sequence). The CDR3 region is CASSYPGGNTIYF. In DNA, the CDR3 is TGTGCCAGCAGTTACCCCGGTGGAAACACCATATATTTT.